Here is one TCR beta chain with its context. The CDR3 totals 13 residues. V was cut by 5 bases and J by 8 bases, with 14 bases left in between. The germline V gene encodes CDR1 SGDLS and CDR2 YYNGEE. Following RNA extraction, reverse transcription yielded cDNA that acted as the sequencing template. Data came from immunoSEQ multiplex PCR; TCRdb stores just in-frame clones and leaves some out. The sample has roughly 110,000 clones, about 59% seen once. The treatment is: oral pan-JAK inhibitor, 5-10 mg twice daily. The data belong to a study of CD8+ T cells in alopecia areata. This sequence was found in a human donor with alopecia areata. The material sequenced was CD8+ T cells sorted from blood, taken at week 24, from a patient treated with tofacitinib. V usage is TRBV9 and J usage is TRBJ2-1; D call uncertain. CDR3 sequence (DNA): TGTGCCAGCAGAAGTGGCGGATCCGATGAGCAGTTCTTC. It translates to CASRSGGSDEQFF.